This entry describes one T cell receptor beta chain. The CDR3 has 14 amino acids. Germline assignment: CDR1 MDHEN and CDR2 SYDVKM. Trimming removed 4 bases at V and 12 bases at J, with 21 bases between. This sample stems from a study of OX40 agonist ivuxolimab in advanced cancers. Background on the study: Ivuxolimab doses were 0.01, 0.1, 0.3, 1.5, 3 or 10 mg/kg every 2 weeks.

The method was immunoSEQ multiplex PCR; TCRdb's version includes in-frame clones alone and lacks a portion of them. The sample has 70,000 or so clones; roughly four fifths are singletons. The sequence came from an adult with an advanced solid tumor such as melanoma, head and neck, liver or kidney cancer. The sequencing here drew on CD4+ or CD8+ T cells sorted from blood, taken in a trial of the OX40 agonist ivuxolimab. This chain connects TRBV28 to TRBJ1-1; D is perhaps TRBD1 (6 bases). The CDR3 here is CASSSPGGGRNSFF. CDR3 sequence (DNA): TGTGCCAGCAGTTCCCCTGGGGGGGGGCGTAACTCTTTCTTT.